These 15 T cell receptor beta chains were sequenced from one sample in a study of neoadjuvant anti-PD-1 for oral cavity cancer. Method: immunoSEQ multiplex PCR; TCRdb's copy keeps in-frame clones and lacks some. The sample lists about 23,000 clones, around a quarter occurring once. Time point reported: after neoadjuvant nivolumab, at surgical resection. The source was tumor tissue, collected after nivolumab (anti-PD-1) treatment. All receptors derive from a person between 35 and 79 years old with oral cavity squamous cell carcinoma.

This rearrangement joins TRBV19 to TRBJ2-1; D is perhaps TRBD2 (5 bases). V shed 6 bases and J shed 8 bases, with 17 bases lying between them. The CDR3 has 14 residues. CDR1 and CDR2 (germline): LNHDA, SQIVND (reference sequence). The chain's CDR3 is CASSYGGPGHEQFF. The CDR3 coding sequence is TGTGCCAGTAGCTATGGAGGCCCCGGGCATGAGCAGTTCTTC.

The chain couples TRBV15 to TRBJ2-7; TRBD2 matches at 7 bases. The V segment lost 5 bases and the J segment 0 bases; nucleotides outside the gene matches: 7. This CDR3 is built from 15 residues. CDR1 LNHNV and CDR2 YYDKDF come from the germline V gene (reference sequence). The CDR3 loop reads CATSPATGGSYEQYF. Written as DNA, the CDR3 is TGTGCCACCAGCCCCGCGACGGGGGGCTCCTACGAGCAGTACTTC. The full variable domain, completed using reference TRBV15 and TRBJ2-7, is DAMVIQNPRYQVTQFGKPVTLSCSQTLNHNVMYWYQQKSSQAPKLLFHYYDKDFNNEADTPDNFQSRRPNTSFCFLDIRSPGLGDTAMYLCATSPATGGSYEQYFGPGTRLTVT.

The CDR3 reads CASSPESRTANYGYTF. The CDR3 DNA reads as TGTGCCAGCAGCCCCGAGTCGCGGACAGCTAACTATGGCTACACCTTC. The chain is built from TRBV7-9 and TRBJ1-2, with D possibly matching TRBD1 (6 bases). With 5 bases removed from V and 0 bases from J, the gap between germline ends came to 16 bases. Germline V gene sequence: CDR1 SEHNR, CDR2 FQNEAQ (reference sequence). CDR3 size: 16 residues.

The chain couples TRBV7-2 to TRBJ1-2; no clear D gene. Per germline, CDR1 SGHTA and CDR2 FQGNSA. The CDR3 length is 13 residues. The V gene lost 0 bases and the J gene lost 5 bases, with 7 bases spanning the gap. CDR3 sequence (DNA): TGTGCCAGCAGCTTAGCGTCGGAGTATGGCTACACCTTC. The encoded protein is CASSLASEYGYTF.

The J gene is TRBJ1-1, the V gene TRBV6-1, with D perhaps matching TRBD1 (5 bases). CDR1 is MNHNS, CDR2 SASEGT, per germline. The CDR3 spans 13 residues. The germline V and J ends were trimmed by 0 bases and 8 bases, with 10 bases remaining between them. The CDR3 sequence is CASSEALTEEAFF. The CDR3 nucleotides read TGTGCCAGCAGTGAAGCTCTGACAGAAGAAGCTTTCTTT.

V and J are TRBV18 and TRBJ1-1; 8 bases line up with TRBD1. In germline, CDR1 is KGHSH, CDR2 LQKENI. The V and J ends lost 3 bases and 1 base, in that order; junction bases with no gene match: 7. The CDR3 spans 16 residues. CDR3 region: CASSPIDRGGNTEAFF. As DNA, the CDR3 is TGTGCCAGCTCACCGATCGACAGGGGAGGGAACACTGAAGCTTTCTTT. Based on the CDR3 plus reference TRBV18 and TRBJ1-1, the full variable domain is NAGVMQNPRHLVRRRGQEARLRCSPMKGHSHVYWYRQLPEEGLKFMVYLQKENIIDESGMPKERFSAEFPKEGPSILRIQQVVRGDSAAYFCASSPIDRGGNTEAFFGQGTRLTVV.

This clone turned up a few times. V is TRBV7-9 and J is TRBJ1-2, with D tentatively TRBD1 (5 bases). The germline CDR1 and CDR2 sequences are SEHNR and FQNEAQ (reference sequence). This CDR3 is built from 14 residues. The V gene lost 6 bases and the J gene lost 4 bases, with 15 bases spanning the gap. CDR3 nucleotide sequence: TGTGCCAGCAGTGTTACCGTGACAGTCTATGGCTACACCTTC. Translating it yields CASSVTVTVYGYTF.

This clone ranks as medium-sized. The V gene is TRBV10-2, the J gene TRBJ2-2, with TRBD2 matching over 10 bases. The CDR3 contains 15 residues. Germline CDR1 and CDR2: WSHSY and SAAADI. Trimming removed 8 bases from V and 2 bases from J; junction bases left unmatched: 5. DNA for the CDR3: TGCGCCAGCTCATTAGCGGGAGGTAACACCGGGGAGCTGTTTTTT. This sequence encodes CASSLAGGNTGELFF.

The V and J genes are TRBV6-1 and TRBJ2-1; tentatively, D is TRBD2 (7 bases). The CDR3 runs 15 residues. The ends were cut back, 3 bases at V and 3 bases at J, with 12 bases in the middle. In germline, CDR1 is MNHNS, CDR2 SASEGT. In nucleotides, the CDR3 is TGTGCCAGCAGTGAGGTGGGAGGGGGCTACAATGAGCAGTTCTTC. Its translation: CASSEVGGGYNEQFF.

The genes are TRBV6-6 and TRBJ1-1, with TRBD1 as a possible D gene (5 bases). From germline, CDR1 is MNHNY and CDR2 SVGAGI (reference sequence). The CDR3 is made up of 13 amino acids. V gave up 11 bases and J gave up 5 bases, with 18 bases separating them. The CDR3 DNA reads TGTGCCTGTCACGACGCCCGGGGGACTGAAGCTTTCTTT. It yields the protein CACHDARGTEAFF.

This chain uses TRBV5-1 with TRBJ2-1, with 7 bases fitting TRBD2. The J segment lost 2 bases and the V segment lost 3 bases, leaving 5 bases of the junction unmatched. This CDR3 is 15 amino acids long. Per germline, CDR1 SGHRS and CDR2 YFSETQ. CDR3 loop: CASSSRGVTYNEQFF. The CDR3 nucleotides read TGCGCCAGCAGCTCCCGGGGGGTCACCTACAATGAGCAGTTCTTC. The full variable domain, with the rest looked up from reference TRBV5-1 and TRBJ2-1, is KAGVTQTPRYLIKTRGQQVTLSCSPISGHRSVSWYQQTPGQGLQFLFEYFSETQRNKGNFPGRFSGRQFSNSRSEMNVSTLELGDSALYLCASSSRGVTYNEQFFGPGTRLTVL.

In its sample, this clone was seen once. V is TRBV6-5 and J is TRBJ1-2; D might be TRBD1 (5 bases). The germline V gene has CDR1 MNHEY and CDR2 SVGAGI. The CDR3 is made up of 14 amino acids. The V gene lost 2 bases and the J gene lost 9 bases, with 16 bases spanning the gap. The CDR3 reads CASSYNYRQKSYTF. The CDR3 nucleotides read TGTGCCAGCAGTTACAACTATCGACAGAAGAGCTACACCTTC.

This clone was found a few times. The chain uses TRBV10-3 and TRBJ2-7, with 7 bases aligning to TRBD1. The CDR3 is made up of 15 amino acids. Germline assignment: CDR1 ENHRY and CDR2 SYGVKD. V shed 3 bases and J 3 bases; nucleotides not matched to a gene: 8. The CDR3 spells CAISDIQGENYEQYF. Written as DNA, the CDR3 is TGTGCCATCAGTGATATTCAGGGGGAGAACTACGAGCAGTACTTC.

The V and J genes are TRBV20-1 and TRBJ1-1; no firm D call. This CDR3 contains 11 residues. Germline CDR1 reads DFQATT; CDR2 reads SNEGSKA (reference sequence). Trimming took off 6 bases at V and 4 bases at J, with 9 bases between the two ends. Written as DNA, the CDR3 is TGCAGTGCGGAGGCGAGCACTGAAGCTTTCTTT. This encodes CSAEASTEAFF.

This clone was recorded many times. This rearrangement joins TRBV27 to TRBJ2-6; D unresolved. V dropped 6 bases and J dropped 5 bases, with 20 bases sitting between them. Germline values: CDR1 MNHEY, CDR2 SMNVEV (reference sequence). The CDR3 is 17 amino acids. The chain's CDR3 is CASSLEPPYLRANVLTF. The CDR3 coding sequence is TGTGCCAGCAGCCTAGAGCCTCCCTACTTAAGGGCCAACGTCCTGACTTTC.